These 3 T cell receptor beta chains were sequenced from one sample in a study of blood T cell repertoires in COVID-19. Profiled with immunoSEQ multiplex PCR; TCRdb holds only in-frame clones, not every one. This sample carries 60,000 to 75,000 clones, 85% to 90% of them seen once, and the ten largest clones take about 1.3%. Sequencing was done on a sample of peripheral blood. These receptors all come from a human donor in a cohort sampled during active COVID-19.

The chain links TRBV18 to TRBJ1-2; TRBD1 agrees at 10 bases. This CDR3 has 17 amino acids. V shed 3 bases, J shed 0 bases, and the junction held 7 bases outside the gene matches. Germline V gene lookup returns CDR1 KGHSH and CDR2 LQKENI. The CDR3 DNA follows: TGTGCCAGCTCACCGCAGACAGGGGGCATCTCTAACTATGGCTACACCTTC. This translates into CASSPQTGGISNYGYTF.

This chain links TRBV6-5 with TRBJ1-1, with D maybe TRBD1 (5 bases). The CDR3 sequence is 12 residues long. From germline, CDR1 is MNHEY and CDR2 SVGAGI. Trimming pared 11 bases from V and 4 bases from J, leaving 14 bases between. Here the CDR3 reads CASRRGLTEAFF. The CDR3 nucleotides read TGTGCCTCGAGGAGGGGTCTCACTGAAGCTTTCTTT.

The J gene is TRBJ2-5, the V gene TRBV4-1; D is perhaps TRBD1 (5 bases). The CDR3 runs 16 residues. Trimming took off 1 base at V and 1 base at J, with 13 bases between the two ends. Germline lookup yields CDR1 MGHRA and CDR2 YSYEKL. CDR3 protein: CASSQVGASGQETQYF. CDR3 coding DNA: TGCGCCAGCAGCCAAGTTGGGGCTTCGGGCCAAGAGACCCAGTACTTC.